This T cell receptor beta chain was recorded in a study of regulatory T cells in long-lasting Graves disease. Deletions cut 3 bases from V and 5 bases from J, with 7 bases between. The CDR3 has 12 amino acids. Germline CDR1 is MNHEY and CDR2 is SMNVEV (reference sequence). iRepertoire HTBI primers and Arm-PCR of CDR3 regions built TCR beta libraries. TCRdb used MiXCR to reprocess the multiplex PCR reads, holding one entry per CDR3 protein. This sample has 300,000 to 400,000 distinct CDR3 sequences, with 15% to 20% found just once. Time point described: persistent/refractory GD, antithyroid drugs over 5 years with positive TRAb. RNA extracted from PBMCs served as the sequencing template. General study results and limits: Relative to newly diagnosed Graves' patients, persistent ones had lower TCR diversity.

About this clonotype: Its target is unknown.

V usage is TRBV27 and J usage is TRBJ1-2; the D is unclear. The sequencing used peripheral blood mononuclear cells (PBMCs), collected when the disease was refractory, from a patient treated with antithyroid drugs. This TCR was recovered from a female donor with Graves disease. The CDR3 loop is CASSLLGYGYTF. CDR3 DNA: TGTGCCAGCAGTTTGCTCGGTTATGGCTACACCTTC.